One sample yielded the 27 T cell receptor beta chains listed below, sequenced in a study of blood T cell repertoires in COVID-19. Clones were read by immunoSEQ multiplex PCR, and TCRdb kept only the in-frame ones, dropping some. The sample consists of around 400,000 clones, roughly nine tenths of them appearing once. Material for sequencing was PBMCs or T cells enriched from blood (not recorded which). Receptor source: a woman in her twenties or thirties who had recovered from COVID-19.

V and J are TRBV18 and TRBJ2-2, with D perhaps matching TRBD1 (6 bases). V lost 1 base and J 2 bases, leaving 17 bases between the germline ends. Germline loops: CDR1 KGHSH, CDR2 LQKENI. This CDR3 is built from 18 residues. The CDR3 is CASSPRWATGNNTGELFF. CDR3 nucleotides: TGTGCCAGCTCACCACGGTGGGCTACAGGGAATAACACCGGGGAGCTGTTTTTT.

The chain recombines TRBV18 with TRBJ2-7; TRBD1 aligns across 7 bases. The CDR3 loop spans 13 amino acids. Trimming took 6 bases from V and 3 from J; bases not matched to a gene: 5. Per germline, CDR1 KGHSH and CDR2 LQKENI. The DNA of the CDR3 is TGTGCCAGCTCTCGCCGGGACAGCTACGAGCAGTACTTC. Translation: CASSRRDSYEQYF.

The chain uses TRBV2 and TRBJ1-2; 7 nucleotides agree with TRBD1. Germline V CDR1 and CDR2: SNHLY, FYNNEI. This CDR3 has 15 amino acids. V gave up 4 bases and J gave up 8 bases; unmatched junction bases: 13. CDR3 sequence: CASSANPGQREGYTF. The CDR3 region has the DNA TGTGCCAGCAGTGCTAATCCGGGACAGCGGGAGGGCTACACCTTC. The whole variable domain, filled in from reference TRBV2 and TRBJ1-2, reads EPEVTQTPSHQVTQMGQEVILRCVPISNHLYFYWYRQILGQKVEFLVSFYNNEISEKSEIFDDQFSVERPDGSNFTLKIRSTKLEDSAMYFCASSANPGQREGYTFGSGTRLTVV.

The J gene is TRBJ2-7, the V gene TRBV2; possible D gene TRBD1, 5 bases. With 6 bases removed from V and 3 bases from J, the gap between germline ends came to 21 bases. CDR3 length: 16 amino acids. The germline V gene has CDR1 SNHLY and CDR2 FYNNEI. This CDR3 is CASSRNFRESYYEQYF. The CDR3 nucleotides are TGTGCCAGCAGCCGAAACTTCAGGGAATCGTACTACGAGCAGTACTTC.

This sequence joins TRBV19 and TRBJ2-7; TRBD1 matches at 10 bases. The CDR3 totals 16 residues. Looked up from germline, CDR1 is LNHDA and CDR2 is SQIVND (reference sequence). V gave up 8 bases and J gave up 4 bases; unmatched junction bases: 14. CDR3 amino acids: CASRRDRGPGGYEQYF. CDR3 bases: TGTGCCAGTCGTCGGGACAGGGGCCCGGGGGGGTACGAGCAGTACTTC.

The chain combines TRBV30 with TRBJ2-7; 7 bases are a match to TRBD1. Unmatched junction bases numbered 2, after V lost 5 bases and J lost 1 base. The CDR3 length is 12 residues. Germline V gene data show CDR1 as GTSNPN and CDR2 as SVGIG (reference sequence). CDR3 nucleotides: TGTGCCTGGGACAGGGTATCCTACGAGCAGTACTTC. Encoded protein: CAWDRVSYEQYF. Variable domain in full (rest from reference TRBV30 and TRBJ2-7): SQTIHQWPATLVQPVGSPLSLECTVEGTSNPNLYWYRQAAGRGLQLLFYSVGIGQISSEVPQNLSASRPQDRQFILSSKKLLLSDSGFYLCAWDRVSYEQYFGPGTRLTVT.

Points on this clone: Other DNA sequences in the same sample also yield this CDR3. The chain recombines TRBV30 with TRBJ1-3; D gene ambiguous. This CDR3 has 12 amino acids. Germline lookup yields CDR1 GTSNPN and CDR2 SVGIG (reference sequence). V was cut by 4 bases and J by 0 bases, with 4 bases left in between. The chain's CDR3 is CAWTGSGNTIYF. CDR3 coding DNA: TGTGCCTGGACAGGCTCTGGAAACACCATATATTTT.

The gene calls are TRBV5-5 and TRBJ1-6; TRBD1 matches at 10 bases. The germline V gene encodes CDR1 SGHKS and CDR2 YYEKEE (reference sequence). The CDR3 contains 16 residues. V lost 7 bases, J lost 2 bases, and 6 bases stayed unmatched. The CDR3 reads CASRGTGAAYNSPLHF. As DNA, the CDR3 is TGTGCCAGCCGAGGGACAGGGGCCGCCTATAATTCACCCCTCCACTTT.

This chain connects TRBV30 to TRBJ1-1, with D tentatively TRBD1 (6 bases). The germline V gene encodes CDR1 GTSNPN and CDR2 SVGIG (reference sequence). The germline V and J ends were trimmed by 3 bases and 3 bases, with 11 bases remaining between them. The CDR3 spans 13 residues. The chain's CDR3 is CAWRGTPYTEAFF. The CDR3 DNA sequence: TGTGCCTGGAGAGGGACACCTTACACTGAAGCTTTCTTT.

The CDR3 protein is CATSRGRFQGDGYTF. The CDR3 DNA is TGTGCCACCAGCAGAGGAAGGTTTCAGGGGGATGGCTACACCTTC. V usage is TRBV15 and J usage is TRBJ1-2, with 7 bases lining up with TRBD1. The ends lost 1 base at V and 6 bases at J; junction bases unmatched: 8. This CDR3 region has 15 residues. Germline V gene sequence: CDR1 LNHNV, CDR2 YYDKDF (reference sequence).

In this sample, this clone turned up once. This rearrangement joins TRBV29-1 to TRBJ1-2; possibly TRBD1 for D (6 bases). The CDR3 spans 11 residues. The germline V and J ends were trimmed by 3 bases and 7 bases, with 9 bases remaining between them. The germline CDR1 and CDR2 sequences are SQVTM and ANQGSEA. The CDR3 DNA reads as TGCAGCGTTGACAGGGACACTGGCTACACCTTC. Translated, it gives CSVDRDTGYTF.

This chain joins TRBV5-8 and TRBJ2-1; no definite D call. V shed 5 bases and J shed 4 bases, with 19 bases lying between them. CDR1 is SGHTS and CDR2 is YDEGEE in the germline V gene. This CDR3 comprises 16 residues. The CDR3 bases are TGTGCCAGCAGTTCAAACCCAGGAACACCGTACAATGAGCAGTTCTTC. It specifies CASSSNPGTPYNEQFF.

This CDR3 reads CAARPGQGNYGYTF. The CDR3 DNA reads as TGTGCCGCCAGGCCGGGACAGGGTAACTATGGCTACACCTTC. The V and J genes are TRBV19 and TRBJ1-2, with 9 bases aligning to TRBD1. The germline CDR1 and CDR2 sequences are LNHDA and SQIVND (reference sequence). This CDR3 is 14 amino acids long. Trimming at V came to 11 bases and at J to 1 base, leaving 8 bases not matched to a gene.

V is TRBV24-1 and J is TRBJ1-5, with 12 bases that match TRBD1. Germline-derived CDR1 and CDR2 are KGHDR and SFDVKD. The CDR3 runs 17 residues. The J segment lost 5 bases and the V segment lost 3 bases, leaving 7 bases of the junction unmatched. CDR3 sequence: CATSDGGQGADYQPQHF. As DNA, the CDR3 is TGTGCCACCAGTGATGGGGGACAGGGGGCGGATTATCAGCCCCAGCATTTT.

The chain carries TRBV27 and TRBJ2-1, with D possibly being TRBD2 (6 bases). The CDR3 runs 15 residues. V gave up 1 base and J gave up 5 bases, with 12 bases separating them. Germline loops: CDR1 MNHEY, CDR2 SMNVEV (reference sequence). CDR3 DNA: TGTGCCAGCAGTTTATTACGGGAGCGCGACAATGAGCAGTTCTTC. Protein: CASSLLRERDNEQFF.

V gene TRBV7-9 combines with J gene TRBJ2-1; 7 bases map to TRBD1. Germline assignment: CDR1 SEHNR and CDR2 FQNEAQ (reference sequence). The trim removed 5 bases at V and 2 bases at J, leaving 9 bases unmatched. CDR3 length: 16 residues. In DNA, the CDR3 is TGTGCCAGCAGCCCGAGATCCGGGACAGCCTACAATGAGCAGTTCTTC. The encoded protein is CASSPRSGTAYNEQFF.

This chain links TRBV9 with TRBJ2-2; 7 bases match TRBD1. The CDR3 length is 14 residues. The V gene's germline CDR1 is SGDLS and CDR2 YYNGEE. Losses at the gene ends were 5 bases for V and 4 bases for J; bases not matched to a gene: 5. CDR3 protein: CASRVGTATGELFF. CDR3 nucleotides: TGTGCCAGCAGGGTGGGGACAGCCACCGGGGAGCTGTTTTTT.

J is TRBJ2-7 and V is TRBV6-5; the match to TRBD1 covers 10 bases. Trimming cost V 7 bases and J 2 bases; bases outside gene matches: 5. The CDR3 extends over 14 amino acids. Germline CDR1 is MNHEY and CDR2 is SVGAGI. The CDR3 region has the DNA TGTGCCAGCAACGACAGGGGGCTCACCTACGAGCAGTACTTC. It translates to CASNDRGLTYEQYF.

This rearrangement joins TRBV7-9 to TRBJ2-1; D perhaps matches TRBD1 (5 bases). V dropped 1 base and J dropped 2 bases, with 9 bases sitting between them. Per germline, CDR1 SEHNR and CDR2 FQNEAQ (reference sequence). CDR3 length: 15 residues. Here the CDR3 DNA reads TGTGCCAGCAGCTTAGGGACATTAGCCTACAATGAGCAGTTCTTC. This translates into CASSLGTLAYNEQFF.

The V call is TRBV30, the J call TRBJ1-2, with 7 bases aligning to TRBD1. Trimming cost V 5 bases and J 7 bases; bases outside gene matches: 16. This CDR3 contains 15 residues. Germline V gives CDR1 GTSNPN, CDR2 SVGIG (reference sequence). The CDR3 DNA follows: TGTGCCTGGTTTCGCATAGACAGGGCAGTTAGTGGCTACACCTTC. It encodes CAWFRIDRAVSGYTF.

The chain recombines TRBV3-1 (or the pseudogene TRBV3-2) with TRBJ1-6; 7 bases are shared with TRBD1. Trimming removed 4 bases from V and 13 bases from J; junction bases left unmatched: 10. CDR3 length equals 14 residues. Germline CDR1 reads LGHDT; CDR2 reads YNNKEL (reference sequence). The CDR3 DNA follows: TGTGCCAGCAGCCGGAGTCGGGACAGTCTGCCCCTCCACTTT. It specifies CASSRSRDSLPLHF.

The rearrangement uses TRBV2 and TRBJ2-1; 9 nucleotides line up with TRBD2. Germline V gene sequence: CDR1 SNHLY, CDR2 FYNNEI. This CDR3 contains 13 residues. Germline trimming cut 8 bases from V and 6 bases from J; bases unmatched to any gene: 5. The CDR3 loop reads CASLAGEGNEQFF. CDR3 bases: TGTGCCAGCTTAGCGGGAGAGGGCAATGAGCAGTTCTTC.

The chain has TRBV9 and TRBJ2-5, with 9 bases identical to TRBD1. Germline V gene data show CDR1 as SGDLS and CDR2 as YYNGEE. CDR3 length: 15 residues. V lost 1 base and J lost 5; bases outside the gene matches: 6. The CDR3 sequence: CASSVHNRGRETQYF. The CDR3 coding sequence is TGTGCCAGCAGCGTACATAACAGGGGGCGGGAGACCCAGTACTTC.

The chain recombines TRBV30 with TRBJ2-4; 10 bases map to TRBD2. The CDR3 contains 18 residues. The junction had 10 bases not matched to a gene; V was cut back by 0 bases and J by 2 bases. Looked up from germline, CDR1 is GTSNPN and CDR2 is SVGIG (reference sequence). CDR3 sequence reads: CAWSVPSGGAITKNIQYF. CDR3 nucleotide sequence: TGTGCCTGGAGTGTACCCAGCGGGGGGGCTATAACCAAAAACATTCAGTACTTC.

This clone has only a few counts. The CDR3 DNA reads TGTGCCTGGAGTAGGGTCGCGGGCGAGGCTGAAAAACTGTTTTTT. Translating it yields CAWSRVAGEAEKLFF. The chain has TRBV30 and TRBJ1-4; D ambiguous. Germline V gene data show CDR1 as GTSNPN and CDR2 as SVGIG (reference sequence). The ends were cut back, 2 bases at V and 7 bases at J, with 17 bases in the middle. CDR3 length equals 15 residues.

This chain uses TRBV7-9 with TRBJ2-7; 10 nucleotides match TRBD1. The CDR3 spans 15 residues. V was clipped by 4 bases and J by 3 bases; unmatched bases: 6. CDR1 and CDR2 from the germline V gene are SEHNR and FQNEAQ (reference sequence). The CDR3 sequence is CASSSNRDRGYEQYF. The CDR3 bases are TGTGCCAGCAGCTCGAACCGGGACAGGGGCTACGAGCAGTACTTC.

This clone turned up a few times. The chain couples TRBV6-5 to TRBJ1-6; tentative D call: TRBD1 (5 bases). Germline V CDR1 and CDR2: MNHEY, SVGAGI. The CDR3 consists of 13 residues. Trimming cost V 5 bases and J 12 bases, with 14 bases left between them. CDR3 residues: CASSPQTEIPLHF. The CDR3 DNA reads TGTGCCAGCAGTCCCCAGACAGAGATACCCCTCCACTTT.